The rows below give T cell receptor beta chains drawn from one sample of a study of cytomegalovirus exposure and HLA in healthy donors. Clones were sequenced by immunoSEQ multiplex PCR, and TCRdb holds only the in-frame ones, with some missing. In total, the table holds 150,000 to 200,000 clones. Material: PBMCs. The origin of the receptors is a woman under 30 in good health and CMV-seropositive. Both conserved end residues are part of each CDR3. The order of the fields is CDR3 DNA, CDR3 protein, V gene, D gene, J gene. A D gene is named only where the DNA matches it firmly.

CDR3 DNA: TGTGCCAGCAGCTTACAGGGCACTCTGAACACTGAAGCTTTCTTT
CDR3 protein: CASSLQGTLNTEAFF
V gene: TRBV7-2
D gene: .
J gene: TRBJ1-1

CDR3 DNA: TGTGCCAGCAGGTCCTTCACTGAAGCTTTCTTT
CDR3 protein: CASRSFTEAFF
V gene: TRBV2
D gene: .
J gene: TRBJ1-1

CDR3 DNA: TGTGCCAGCCGTATGGGGGGAATAGACACCATATATTTT
CDR3 protein: CASRMGGIDTIYF
V gene: TRBV13
D gene: .
J gene: TRBJ1-3

CDR3 DNA: TGTGCCAGCAGCTCAGGGGAGTGGCGGAACACTGAAGCTTTCTTT
CDR3 protein: CASSSGEWRNTEAFF
V gene: TRBV7-8
D gene: .
J gene: TRBJ1-1

CDR3 DNA: TGTGCCAGCAGCATTCACGACAGGGCTGCCGGGGAGCTGTTTTTT
CDR3 protein: CASSIHDRAAGELFF
V gene: TRBV9
D gene: TRBD1
J gene: TRBJ2-2

CDR3 DNA: TGTGCCAGTAGGGCGAGGGGGGGTCAAACTGAAGCTTTCTTT
CDR3 protein: CASRARGGQTEAFF
V gene: TRBV19
D gene: .
J gene: TRBJ1-1

CDR3 DNA: TGTGCCAGCAGCCAAGATGGGGGGAGGCGCAATCAGCCCCAGCATTTT
CDR3 protein: CASSQDGGRRNQPQHF
V gene: TRBV4-2
D gene: .
J gene: TRBJ1-5

CDR3 DNA: TGCGCCAGCAGCCAAGAAGGGAGATACAGCAATCAGCCCCAGCATTTT
CDR3 protein: CASSQEGRYSNQPQHF
V gene: TRBV4-1
D gene: .
J gene: TRBJ1-5

CDR3 DNA: TGTGCCAGCAGCTTCGGAGTGGATACGCAGTATTTT
CDR3 protein: CASSFGVDTQYF
V gene: TRBV7-9
D gene: .
J gene: TRBJ2-3

CDR3 DNA: TGTGCCAGCAGCCAAGCGGCAGGGCGCTATGAAAAACTGTTTTTT
CDR3 protein: CASSQAAGRYEKLFF
V gene: TRBV14
D gene: .
J gene: TRBJ1-4

CDR3 DNA: TGTGCCAGCAGCCCGGACAGGGATCAGCCCCAGCATTTT
CDR3 protein: CASSPDRDQPQHF
V gene: TRBV7-2
D gene: TRBD1
J gene: TRBJ1-5

CDR3 DNA: TGTGCCAGCAGCTTGGGTCACACGAACACTGAAGCTTTCTTT
CDR3 protein: CASSLGHTNTEAFF
V gene: TRBV5-5
D gene: .
J gene: TRBJ1-1

CDR3 DNA: TGTGCCAGCACCCGGGGGACTAGCGGGGGGGCCGGGGAGCTGTTTTTT
CDR3 protein: CASTRGTSGGAGELFF
V gene: TRBV7-2
D gene: TRBD2
J gene: TRBJ2-2

CDR3 DNA: TGTGCCAGCAGCTTCGGACAGCTCTCCTACGAGCAGTACTTC
CDR3 protein: CASSFGQLSYEQYF
V gene: TRBV13
D gene: .
J gene: TRBJ2-7

CDR3 DNA: TGTGCCAGCAGCTTGGGACAGGGGGCGGTAAACTATGGCTACACCTTC
CDR3 protein: CASSLGQGAVNYGYTF
V gene: TRBV5-6
D gene: TRBD1
J gene: TRBJ1-2

CDR3 DNA: TGTGCCAGCAGCCAAGATTGGGGTAGCGGAGCTTACGAGCAGTACTTC
CDR3 protein: CASSQDWGSGAYEQYF
V gene: TRBV4-2
D gene: .
J gene: TRBJ2-7

CDR3 DNA: TGTGCCAGCAGTTATTTACAGGGGGGTGGCTACACCTTC
CDR3 protein: CASSYLQGGGYTF
V gene: TRBV6-5
D gene: TRBD1
J gene: TRBJ1-2

CDR3 DNA: TGCAGCGTTCCGGCGGCTAGCGGCTACAATGAGCAGTTCTTC
CDR3 protein: CSVPAASGYNEQFF
V gene: TRBV29-1
D gene: TRBD2
J gene: TRBJ2-1

CDR3 DNA: TGCGCCAGCAGCCCTCGGGGGGACGATGAGCAGTTCTTC
CDR3 protein: CASSPRGDDEQFF
V gene: TRBV5-1
D gene: TRBD2
J gene: TRBJ2-1

CDR3 DNA: TGTGCCAGCTCACGGGACAGGGACGATGAGCAGTTCTTC
CDR3 protein: CASSRDRDDEQFF
V gene: TRBV18
D gene: TRBD1
J gene: TRBJ2-1

CDR3 DNA: TGTGCCACCAGCAGGCCGGGGGACTTCACAGATACGCAGTATTTT
CDR3 protein: CATSRPGDFTDTQYF
V gene: TRBV15
D gene: .
J gene: TRBJ2-3

CDR3 DNA: TGTGCCAGCTCACCTGACGGGGGCTCCTACGAGCAGTACTTC
CDR3 protein: CASSPDGGSYEQYF
V gene: TRBV18
D gene: .
J gene: TRBJ2-7

CDR3 DNA: TGTGCCAGCAGTGGTGGGACAGGAGACGCAACTAATGAAAAACTGTTTTTT
CDR3 protein: CASSGGTGDATNEKLFF
V gene: TRBV6-1
D gene: TRBD1
J gene: TRBJ1-4

CDR3 DNA: TGTGCCAGCAGCCAGCATGGCGGGACGAGAGGCGACGAGCAGTACTTC
CDR3 protein: CASSQHGGTRGDEQYF
V gene: TRBV4-2
D gene: .
J gene: TRBJ2-7

CDR3 DNA: TGTGCCAGTAGTCCAGGCAACTATAATTCACCCCTCCACTTT
CDR3 protein: CASSPGNYNSPLHF
V gene: TRBV19
D gene: .
J gene: TRBJ1-6

CDR3 DNA: TGTGCCTGTAGGACAGGGAGTAAGAACACTGAAGCTTTCTTT
CDR3 protein: CACRTGSKNTEAFF
V gene: TRBV30
D gene: TRBD1
J gene: TRBJ1-1

CDR3 DNA: TGTGCCAGCAGCTTGCGAGACAGCCGTCTCCAAGGGACCCAGTACTTC
CDR3 protein: CASSLRDSRLQGTQYF
V gene: TRBV7-9
D gene: .
J gene: TRBJ2-5

CDR3 DNA: TGTGCCAGCAGGAGACTAGCGGGAGGATCCTACGAGCAGTACTTC
CDR3 protein: CASRRLAGGSYEQYF
V gene: TRBV6-5
D gene: TRBD2
J gene: TRBJ2-7

CDR3 DNA: TGTGCCAGCAGCTTAGTTCGGGGGGCCAGCTCTGGAAACACCATATATTTT
CDR3 protein: CASSLVRGASSGNTIYF
V gene: TRBV7-2
D gene: .
J gene: TRBJ1-3

CDR3 DNA: TGCGCCAGCAGCCTTGGACAGGGAAAAACTGAAGCTTTCTTT
CDR3 protein: CASSLGQGKTEAFF
V gene: TRBV5-1
D gene: TRBD1
J gene: TRBJ1-1

CDR3 DNA: TGTGCCTGGAGTGTATCTGTCTACGAGCAGTACTTC
CDR3 protein: CAWSVSVYEQYF
V gene: TRBV30
D gene: .
J gene: TRBJ2-7

CDR3 DNA: TGCAGCGTTGGACAGAATAGCAATCAGCCCCAGCATTTT
CDR3 protein: CSVGQNSNQPQHF
V gene: TRBV29-1
D gene: .
J gene: TRBJ1-5

CDR3 DNA: TGTGCCAGCAGTGCTCGACTAGCGGGAGTCTACAATGAGCAGTTCTTC
CDR3 protein: CASSARLAGVYNEQFF
V gene: TRBV2
D gene: TRBD2
J gene: TRBJ2-1

CDR3 DNA: TGTGCCACCAGCAGAGTTAGACAGGGGCGAGAGACCCAGTACTTC
CDR3 protein: CATSRVRQGRETQYF
V gene: TRBV15
D gene: TRBD1
J gene: TRBJ2-5

CDR3 DNA: TGTGCCACCAGCAGTTACGATAGCGGGAGGTCCGCAGATACGCAGTATTTT
CDR3 protein: CATSSYDSGRSADTQYF
V gene: TRBV15
D gene: TRBD2
J gene: TRBJ2-3

CDR3 DNA: TGTGCCAGTAGTACCAGGGGGACTAATTCACCCCTCCACTTT
CDR3 protein: CASSTRGTNSPLHF
V gene: TRBV19
D gene: TRBD1
J gene: TRBJ1-6

CDR3 DNA: TGTGCCAGCAGCCACCCTGGGATAGGGGGCGAGACCGGGGAGCTGTTTTTT
CDR3 protein: CASSHPGIGGETGELFF
V gene: TRBV16
D gene: TRBD1
J gene: TRBJ2-2

CDR3 DNA: TGTGCCAGCTCACCACGACAGGGGAACACTGAAGCTTTCTTT
CDR3 protein: CASSPRQGNTEAFF
V gene: TRBV18
D gene: TRBD1
J gene: TRBJ1-1